This T cell receptor (beta chain) originates from a study of cytomegalovirus exposure and HLA in healthy donors. This CDR3 has 14 residues. The germline V and J ends were trimmed by 9 bases and 5 bases, with 20 bases remaining between them. Germline V gives CDR1 LNHNV, CDR2 YYDKDF (reference sequence). Whole-study results and caveats: Reports described diagnosis of cytomegalovirus status by the classifier as highly specific and sensitive.

The PCR was carried out with 60 Vbeta primers and 13 Jbeta primers. Libraries were prepared by immunoSEQ multiplex PCR; TCRdb keeps only in-frame clonotypes and omits some of them. The table lists fewer than 200,000 clones, approximately 79% of them singletons. Notes on this clone: Antigen: not known.

Sequencing was carried out using PBMCs. The chain couples TRBV15 to TRBJ2-7; weak D call: TRBD1 (6 bases). The receptor was derived from a male donor in good health and CMV-seronegative. DNA of the CDR3: TGTGCCACTAGTACAGGGAAAGGAGCAGACGAGCAGTACTTC. This gives the protein CATSTGKGADEQYF. Variable domain in full (rest from reference TRBV15 and TRBJ2-7): DAMVIQNPRYQVTQFGKPVTLSCSQTLNHNVMYWYQQKSSQAPKLLFHYYDKDFNNEADTPDNFQSRRPNTSFCFLDIRSPGLGDTAMYLCATSTGKGADEQYFGPGTRLTVT.